Listed below are T cell receptor beta chains from one sample, sequenced in a study of T cell responses to AZD1222 COVID-19 vaccine. Libraries were prepared by immunoSEQ multiplex PCR; TCRdb keeps only in-frame clonotypes and omits some of them. The repertoire holds about 110,000 clones, 89% seen once, with around 3.3% in the top ten. The sequencing used peripheral blood, collected on day 0 of MenACWY control vaccination. Every receptor here comes from an adult in good health. CDR3s include the opening cysteine and the closing phenylalanine or tryptophan. Fields, in order: clone size, D gene, V gene, J gene, CDR3 DNA, CDR3 protein. The D gene is left open where the match is weak. Size values are once, few and many counts, or a class for expanded clones, and some rows have none.

>few|.|TRBV18|TRBJ1-2
TGTGCCAGCTCACCACCGATGGGCTATGGCTACACCTTC
CASSPPMGYGYTF
>.|.|TRBV5-8|TRBJ1-5
TGTGCCAGCAGCTTTTTTTCAGGGCCCAATCAGCCCCAGCATTTT
CASSFFSGPNQPQHF
>.|.|TRBV27|TRBJ1-6
TGTGCCAGCAGTTTATCGTACATGACCTATAATTCACCCCTCCACTTT
CASSLSYMTYNSPLHF
>.|.|TRBV15|TRBJ2-1
TGTGCCACCAGCAGAGATCTTCGCAATGAGCAGTTCTTC
CATSRDLRNEQFF
>.|.|TRBV5-6|TRBJ1-1
TGTGCCAGCAGCCCCATTACCACAGGGCTTGATGGAGCTTTCTTT
CASSPITTGLDGAFF
>.|.|TRBV5-4|TRBJ2-4
TGTGCCAGCAGCTTGGGAGTAGCGGAGGAAAACATTCAGTACTTC
CASSLGVAEENIQYF
>.|.|TRBV7-2|TRBJ1-6
TGTGCCAGCAGCTTCCTAGTGAATTCACCCCTCCACTTT
CASSFLVNSPLHF
>.|.|TRBV4-1|TRBJ2-7
TGCGCCAGCAGCCAATCTGACAGTACGCCCTACGAGCAGTACTTC
CASSQSDSTPYEQYF
>.|.|TRBV5-5|TRBJ1-2
TGTGCCAGCAGCTTGGTTGGGTCGGCTAACTATGGCTACACCTTC
CASSLVGSANYGYTF
>.|.|TRBV12-5|TRBJ1-2
TGTGCTAGTGGTTCGGAACCGTTGACAGCCCGGTATGGCTACACCTTC
CASGSEPLTARYGYTF
>.|TRBD1|TRBV7-2|TRBJ2-7
TGTGCCAGCAGCAACCTCAGGGGGCCGAGGGAGCAGTACTTC
CASSNLRGPREQYF
>.|TRBD1|TRBV5-4|TRBJ1-2
TGTGCCAGCAACTTGCAGGGGGCTGTCTATGGCTACACCTTC
CASNLQGAVYGYTF
>.|.|TRBV7-2|TRBJ1-4
TGTGCCAGCAGCTTACTCTGGGGTCGTAGTGAAAAACTGTTTTTT
CASSLLWGRSEKLFF
>once|.|TRBV27|TRBJ1-1
TGTGCCAGCAGTTTCCGAGGGATCACTGAAGCTTTCTTT
CASSFRGITEAFF
>.|.|TRBV5-1|TRBJ1-6
TGCGCCAGCAGCTTATCCGATTCCTATAATTCACCCCTCCACTTT
CASSLSDSYNSPLHF
>.|.|TRBV3-1/TRBV3-2|TRBJ2-1
TGTGCCAGCAGCCAAGGTGGGGGCCTTAGTGAGCAGTTCTTC
CASSQGGGLSEQFF
>.|.|TRBV19|TRBJ1-4
TGTGCCAGTAGTATTTCCGCAACTAATGAAAAACTGTTTTTT
CASSISATNEKLFF
>.|.|TRBV19|TRBJ1-5
TGTGCCAGTAGTATAGAGGGAGGACAGAGAAATCAGCCCCAGCATTTT
CASSIEGGQRNQPQHF
>few|.|TRBV2|TRBJ2-7
TGTGCCAGCAGTGACGCCGGATACGAGCAGTACTTC
CASSDAGYEQYF
>.|TRBD1|TRBV19|TRBJ1-5
TGTGCCAGTAGTAACGACAGGGAAGGGCGTCAGCCCCAGCATTTT
CASSNDREGRQPQHF
>.|.|TRBV4-1|TRBJ1-2
TGCGCCAGCAGCCAAGGGTCAGCTAACTATGGCTACACCTTC
CASSQGSANYGYTF
>.|.|TRBV28|TRBJ1-2
TGTGCCAGCCGGGGGGGAAAGGATGGCTACACCTTC
CASRGGKDGYTF
>few|.|TRBV21-1|TRBJ2-1
TGTGCCAGCAGCAATATGAGACAGGGGAACTATGAGCAGTTCTTC
CASSNMRQGNYEQFF
>.|.|TRBV4-3|TRBJ1-1
TGCGCCAGCAGCCAAGATTGGGAGGGCCGGAACACTGAAGCTTTCTTT
CASSQDWEGRNTEAFF
>.|.|TRBV20-1|TRBJ2-7
TGCAGTGCTAGTCGAGGGGGGGATACCTCCGAGCAGTACTTC
CSASRGGDTSEQYF
>.|.|TRBV12-3/TRBV12-4|TRBJ1-4
TGTGCCAGCAGTCCGCCGGCTTGGGCAAAACTGTTTTTT
CASSPPAWAKLFF
>.|.|TRBV6-5|TRBJ1-6
TGTGCCAGCAGAACTAGGGAGGATTCACCCCTCCACTTT
CASRTREDSPLHF
>.|.|TRBV11-2|TRBJ1-3
TGTGCCAGCAGCCCACGTGTGGGGGGGTTCTCTGGAAACACCATATATTTT
CASSPRVGGFSGNTIYF
>.|.|TRBV4-1|TRBJ2-7
TGCGCCAGCAGCCGCTCCGGGGGGACAGGTAACTACGAGCAGTACTTC
CASSRSGGTGNYEQYF
>.|.|TRBV5-1|TRBJ2-5
TGCGCCAGCAGGCCGTTTGCAGAGACCCAGTACTTC
CASRPFAETQYF
>.|.|TRBV7-3|TRBJ2-1
TGTGCCAGCAGCTTAACCTCGGGGGCCGCCGTCAATGAGCAGTTCTTC
CASSLTSGAAVNEQFF
>few|TRBD1|TRBV5-8|TRBJ1-1
TGTGCCAGCAGCACCGGACAGGGATTCATGACTGAAGCTTTCTTT
CASSTGQGFMTEAFF
>few|.|TRBV27|TRBJ2-1
TGTGCCAGCAGTTCTCTGGGGGATCCCGCCAATCAGCAGTTCTTC
CASSSLGDPANQQFF
>.|.|TRBV30|TRBJ1-4
TGTGCCTGGAGTGTACAATCTAATGAAAAACTGTTTTTT
CAWSVQSNEKLFF
>once|TRBD2|TRBV4-2|TRBJ2-7
TGTGCCAGCAGCCAAGATCGGGTAGAGCGGGGGGCCTACGAGCAGTACTTC
CASSQDRVERGAYEQYF
>.|.|TRBV30|TRBJ2-7
TGTGCCTGGAATAGAGGGTACTACGAGCAGTACTTC
CAWNRGYYEQYF
>.|.|TRBV28|TRBJ2-3
TGTGCCAGCAGCCCGACAGGTTCCACAGATACGCAGTATTTT
CASSPTGSTDTQYF
>.|TRBD1|TRBV27|TRBJ1-4
TGTGCCAGCAGCCCGACAGGGTGGGCTGAAAAACTGTTTTTT
CASSPTGWAEKLFF
>.|.|TRBV3-1/TRBV3-2|TRBJ1-2
TGTGCCAGCAGCCAAGCGTACCGAGACTATGGCTACACCTTC
CASSQAYRDYGYTF
>.|.|TRBV6-5|TRBJ1-2
TGTGCCAGCAGCAAGGGGTCCGGATCTCTCTATGGCTACACCTTC
CASSKGSGSLYGYTF
>.|.|TRBV19|TRBJ1-2
TGTGCCAGTAGTATAGTCTTGGCCGCGGCGAACTATGGCTACACCTTC
CASSIVLAAANYGYTF
>.|.|TRBV5-4|TRBJ1-2
TGTGCCAGCAGCTTGGTACAGGGCCGGAATGGCTACACCTTC
CASSLVQGRNGYTF
>.|.|TRBV27|TRBJ1-2
TGTGCCAGCAGTCCCGGGAACTTCTATGGCTACACCTTC
CASSPGNFYGYTF
>.|.|TRBV28|TRBJ1-6
TGTGCCAGCAGCCTATCCGGGCCTAATTCACCCCTCCACTTT
CASSLSGPNSPLHF
>.|.|TRBV28|TRBJ1-2
TGTGCCAGCAGTCTCGGGGAGGGAGGCTACACCTTC
CASSLGEGGYTF
>.|TRBD1|TRBV29-1|TRBJ1-1
TGCAGCTGGGGACAGCATCCCACTGAAGCTTTCTTT
CSWGQHPTEAFF